The T cell receptor (beta chain) described here comes from a study of control samples from healthy donors and cancer patients (dated by TCRdb to 2020 to 2021). From the cysteine through the phenylalanine, the CDR3 covers 12 amino acids. Just CDR3 DNA is preserved here, 36 bases in frame from base 1. CDR1 and CDR2, per the germline V gene (reference sequence), are LGHDT and YNNKEL. Trimming accounts for 2 bases at V and 14 bases at J, while the number of junction bases matched to no gene is 4. Receptors were amplified or captured by the immunoSEQ multiplex PCR assay. TCRdb's version of the immuneACCESS table is confined to in-frame rearrangements and falls short of the full clone set. An unresolved V gene accounts for under half of the shortfall where checked; the remainder is of unknown origin. In all, the sample holds about 120,000 clones, and approximately 84% of those were seen once. In total, the top ten clones hold around 1.7% of the sample.

As to this clone: It lacks a known antigen. No much larger clonotype is one base removed from it; base qualities were not supplied.

This sequence was found in a man aged 18 to 29 in good health. The sample comprised blood. The chain is assembled from TRBV3-1 (or the pseudogene TRBV3-2) and TRBJ2-2, with 8 central nucleotides matching TRBD1. The CDR3 sequence is CASSQITGGLFF. The base sequence is TGTGCCAGCAGCCAAATTACAGGGGGTCTGTTTTTT.